The rows below give T cell receptor beta chains drawn from one sample of a study of Tregs in tolerant kidney transplant recipients. Their antigen targets remain unknown. Assay: immunoSEQ multiplex PCR; the TCRdb copy retains only in-frame clones and omits some. The sample records about 8,600 clones, roughly half being singletons. The sequencing input was CD4+ T cells from blood cultured with allogeneic cells. Receptors were obtained from a human donor in good health. Each CDR3 is given with its conserved first and last residue. The D gene is left open where the match is weak. Clone size is shown for a subset of rows, as once, few, many or a class of expanded clone.

CDR3,DNA,J,size,D,V
CASTIEEARTDTQYF,TGCGCCAGCACCATAGAGGAAGCCCGCACAGATACGCAGTATTTT,TRBJ2-3,-,-,TRBV5-1
CASSQPGVPNTEAFF,TGTGCCAGCAGCCAACCAGGGGTACCTAACACTGAAGCTTTCTTT,TRBJ1-1,-,-,TRBV7-2
CASSEVQGPWGGYTF,TGCGCCAGCAGTGAGGTGCAGGGGCCGTGGGGGGGCTACACCTTC,TRBJ1-2,-,-,TRBV10-2
CASSLGLLTDTQYF,TGTGCCAGCAGCTTGGGACTCCTCACAGATACGCAGTATTTT,TRBJ2-3,medium-sized,-,TRBV7-2
CASSSTGSPQHF,TGTGCCAGCAGCTCAACGGGCTCGCCCCAGCATTTT,TRBJ1-5,-,-,TRBV7-8
CASSLSGRNYEQYF,TGTGCCAGCAGCTTATCCGGGCGGAACTACGAGCAGTACTTC,TRBJ2-7,few,-,TRBV11-3
CASSQDPWLTPGHGYTF,TGCGCCAGCAGCCAAGATCCGTGGCTGACGCCCGGGCATGGCTACACCTTC,TRBJ1-2,few,-,TRBV4-1
CASSSLIGGVVHEQFF,TGTGCCAGCAGCTCCCTTATTGGGGGGGTCGTCCATGAGCAGTTCTTC,TRBJ2-1,-,TRBD2,TRBV11-1
CASSRDSYSGNTIYF,TGTGCCAGCAGCCGGGACTCATACTCTGGAAACACCATATATTTT,TRBJ1-3,-,-,TRBV9
CASSVVGGSNTEAFF,TGCGCCAGCAGCGTCGTGGGGGGGAGTAACACTGAAGCTTTCTTT,TRBJ1-1,-,-,TRBV5-1
CASSQVGLGETQYF,TGTGCCAGCAGCCAAGTTGGGCTAGGCGAGACCCAGTACTTC,TRBJ2-5,-,-,TRBV4-2
CASSLAGAPYEQYF,TGCGCCAGCAGCTTGGCGGGGGCCCCTTACGAGCAGTACTTC,TRBJ2-7,few,-,TRBV5-1
CTSSQPPKCGEQYF,TGCACCAGCAGCCAACCCCCCAAATGCGGGGAGCAGTACTTC,TRBJ2-7,-,-,TRBV1
CASSYTGCEQYF,TGTGCCAGCAGTTACACGGGGTGCGAGCAGTACTTC,TRBJ2-7,-,-,TRBV6-6
CASSDVPYEQYF,TGTGCCAGCAGCGACGTTCCCTACGAGCAGTACTTC,TRBJ2-7,-,-,TRBV2
CASRSGNSRETQYF,TGTGCCAGCAGAAGTGGAAACTCTCGAGAGACCCAGTACTTC,TRBJ2-5,-,-,TRBV7-9
CASRPGQGTDTQYF,TGTGCCAGCCGTCCGGGACAGGGGACAGATACGCAGTATTTT,TRBJ2-3,-,TRBD1,TRBV11-3
CASSIAGQGIYGYTF,TGTGCCAGTAGTATTGCCGGACAGGGCATCTATGGCTACACCTTC,TRBJ1-2,few,TRBD1,TRBV19
CASRGDGYTF,TGTGCCAGCAGGGGGGACGGCTACACCTTC,TRBJ1-2,medium-sized,-,TRBV6-6
CASSLESRAGEETQYF,TGTGCCAGCAGCTTAGAGAGCCGGGCGGGCGAGGAGACCCAGTACTTC,TRBJ2-5,-,-,TRBV11-3
CASSLVQGAQTGNTIYF,TGTGCCAGCAGCTTAGTACAGGGGGCGCAAACTGGAAACACCATATATTTT,TRBJ1-3,-,TRBD1,TRBV7-3
CASSLGPRYGYTF,TGTGCCAGCAGCTTAGGACCCCGCTATGGCTACACCTTC,TRBJ1-2,-,-,TRBV7-3
CASSAALTTASRYEQYF,TGTGCCAGCAGCGCCGCGTTGACAACCGCCTCCCGCTATGAGCAGTACTTC,TRBJ2-7,-,-,TRBV11-2
CASSPQGGGANVLTF,TGTGCCAGCAGCCCACAGGGTGGCGGGGCCAACGTCCTGACTTTC,TRBJ2-6,-,-,TRBV11-2
CASSQAGTASNEKLFF,TGCGCCAGCAGCCAAGCCGGGACAGCCTCTAATGAAAAACTGTTTTTT,TRBJ1-4,-,TRBD1,TRBV4-3
CASSLQGRLAGELFF,TGTGCCAGCAGCTTACAGGGAAGGTTGGCCGGGGAGCTGTTTTTT,TRBJ2-2,few,-,TRBV7-3
CASDRGLGLKGGYTGELFF,TGTGCCAGCGACCGGGGACTAGGGTTAAAAGGGGGATACACCGGGGAGCTGTTTTTT,TRBJ2-2,-,TRBD2,TRBV11-3
CASSRQGDTEAFF,TGTGCCAGCAGCCGACAGGGAGACACTGAAGCTTTCTTT,TRBJ1-1,-,TRBD1,TRBV5-3
CASSQGWGGTSNYGYTF,TGTGCCAGCAGCCAGGGATGGGGCGGCACCTCTAACTATGGCTACACCTTC,TRBJ1-2,-,-,TRBV7-2
CASSERDRDQETQYF,TGTGCCAGCAGTGAAAGGGACAGAGACCAAGAGACCCAGTACTTC,TRBJ2-5,-,TRBD1,TRBV6-1
CASSIIASGANVLTF,TGTGCCAGTAGTATCATAGCCTCTGGGGCCAACGTCCTGACTTTC,TRBJ2-6,-,-,TRBV19
CASQANTDTQYF,TGTGCCAGCCAAGCAAACACAGATACGCAGTATTTT,TRBJ2-3,many,-,TRBV10-3
CASSGTGRAFF,TGTGCCAGCAGCGGAACAGGGAGAGCTTTCTTT,TRBJ1-1,few,-,TRBV5-6
CASRHPGQVGYGYTF,TGTGCCAGCAGGCACCCGGGACAGGTTGGCTATGGCTACACCTTC,TRBJ1-2,few,TRBD1,TRBV7-2
CASSAHGGSYEQYF,TGTGCCAGCAGCGCTCACGGGGGGAGTTACGAGCAGTACTTC,TRBJ2-7,-,TRBD2,TRBV11-3
CASSPIARVRAEAFF,TGTGCCAGCTCACCAATTGCTCGGGTACGCGCTGAAGCTTTCTTT,TRBJ1-1,-,-,TRBV18
CASSSFTPGLASTDTQYF,TGTGCCAGCAGCTCCTTTACGCCTGGCCTAGCTAGCACAGATACGCAGTATTTT,TRBJ2-3,-,-,TRBV11-2
CASSPYGVASNEQFF,TGCGCCAGCAGCCCATATGGGGTGGCCTCGAATGAGCAGTTCTTC,TRBJ2-1,medium-sized,-,TRBV5-1
CASSLTLNTEAFF,TGTGCCAGCAGCTTAACACTGAACACTGAAGCTTTCTTT,TRBJ1-1,-,-,TRBV7-3
CARGSTGGTNTGELFF,TGTGCCAGAGGCTCAACCGGGGGGACCAACACCGGGGAGCTGTTTTTT,TRBJ2-2,few,TRBD2,TRBV2
CATSSGSGPGGDTDTQYF,TGTGCCACCAGCAGTGGATCGGGACCGGGAGGGGATACAGATACGCAGTATTTT,TRBJ2-3,-,TRBD2,TRBV15
CASSRANEQFF,TGTGCCAGCAGTCGGGCCAATGAGCAGTTCTTC,TRBJ2-1,-,-,TRBV6-5
CASSPQGQGVYEQYF,TGTGCCAGCAGTCCACAGGGGCAGGGGGTCTACGAGCAGTACTTC,TRBJ2-7,-,TRBD1,TRBV6-6
CASSYRAEAFF,TGTGCCAGCAGTTACAGGGCTGAAGCTTTCTTT,TRBJ1-1,-,-,TRBV6-8
CASSLGTGLGQPQHF,TGTGCCAGCAGCTTAGGGACAGGGCTAGGGCAGCCCCAGCATTTT,TRBJ1-5,-,TRBD1,TRBV7-2